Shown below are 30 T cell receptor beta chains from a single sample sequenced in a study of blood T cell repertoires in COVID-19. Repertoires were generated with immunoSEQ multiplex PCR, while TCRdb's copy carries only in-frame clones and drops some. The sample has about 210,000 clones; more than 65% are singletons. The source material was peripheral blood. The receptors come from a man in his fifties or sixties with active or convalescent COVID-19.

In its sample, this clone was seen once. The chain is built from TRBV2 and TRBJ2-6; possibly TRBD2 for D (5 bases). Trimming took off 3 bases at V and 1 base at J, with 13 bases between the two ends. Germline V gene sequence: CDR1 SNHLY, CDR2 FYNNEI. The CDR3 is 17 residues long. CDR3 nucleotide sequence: TGTGCCAGCAGTGAGTTTGGCGGGCTTTCTGGGGCCAACGTCCTGACTTTC. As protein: CASSEFGGLSGANVLTF.

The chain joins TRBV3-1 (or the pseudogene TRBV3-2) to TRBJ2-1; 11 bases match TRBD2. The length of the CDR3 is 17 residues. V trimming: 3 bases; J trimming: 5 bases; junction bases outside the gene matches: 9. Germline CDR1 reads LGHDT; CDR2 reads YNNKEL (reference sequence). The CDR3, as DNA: TGTGCCAGCAGCCAGTTGGACCTAGCGGGGGGCCACAATGAGCAGTTCTTC. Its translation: CASSQLDLAGGHNEQFF.

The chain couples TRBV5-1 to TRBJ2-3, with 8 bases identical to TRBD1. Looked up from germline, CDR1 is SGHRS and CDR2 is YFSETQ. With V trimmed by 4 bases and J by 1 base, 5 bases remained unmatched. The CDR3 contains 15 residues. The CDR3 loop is CASSRTGQGTDTQYF. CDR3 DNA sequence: TGCGCCAGCAGCAGGACGGGACAGGGCACAGATACGCAGTATTTT.

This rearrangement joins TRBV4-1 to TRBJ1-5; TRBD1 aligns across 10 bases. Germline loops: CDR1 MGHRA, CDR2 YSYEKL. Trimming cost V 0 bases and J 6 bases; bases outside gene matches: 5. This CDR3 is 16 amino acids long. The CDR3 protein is CASSQDRQGAFQPQHF. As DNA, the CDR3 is TGCGCCAGCAGCCAAGATCGACAGGGGGCGTTTCAGCCCCAGCATTTT.

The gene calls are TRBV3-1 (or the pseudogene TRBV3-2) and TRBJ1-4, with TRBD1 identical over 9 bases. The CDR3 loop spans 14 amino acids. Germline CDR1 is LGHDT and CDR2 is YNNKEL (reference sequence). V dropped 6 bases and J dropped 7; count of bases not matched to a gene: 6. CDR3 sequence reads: CASRPGQGREKLFF. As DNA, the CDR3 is TGTGCCAGCAGACCGGGACAGGGACGTGAAAAACTGTTTTTT.

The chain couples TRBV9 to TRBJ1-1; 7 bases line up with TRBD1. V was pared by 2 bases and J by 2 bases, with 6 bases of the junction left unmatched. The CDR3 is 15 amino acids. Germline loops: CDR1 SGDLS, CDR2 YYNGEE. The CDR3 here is CASSVQGTANTEAFF. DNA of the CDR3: TGTGCCAGCAGCGTCCAAGGGACAGCAAACACTGAAGCTTTCTTT.

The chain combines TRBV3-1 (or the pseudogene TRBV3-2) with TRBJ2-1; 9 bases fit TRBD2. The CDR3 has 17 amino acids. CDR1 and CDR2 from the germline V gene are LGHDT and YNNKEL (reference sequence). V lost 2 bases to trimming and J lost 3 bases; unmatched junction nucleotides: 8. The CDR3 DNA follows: TGTGCCAGCAGCCAATGGGGCAGCGGGAGGAGCTACAATGAGCAGTTCTTC. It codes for CASSQWGSGRSYNEQFF.

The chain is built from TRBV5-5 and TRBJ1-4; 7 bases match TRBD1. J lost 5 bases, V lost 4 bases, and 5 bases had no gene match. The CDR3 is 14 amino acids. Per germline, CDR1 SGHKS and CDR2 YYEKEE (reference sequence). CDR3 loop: CASSRDRPNEKLFF. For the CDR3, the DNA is TGTGCCAGCAGCCGGGACAGACCGAATGAAAAACTGTTTTTT.

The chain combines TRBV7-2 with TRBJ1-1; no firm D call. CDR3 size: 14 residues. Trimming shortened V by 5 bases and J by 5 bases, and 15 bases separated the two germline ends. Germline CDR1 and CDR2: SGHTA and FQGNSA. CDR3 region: CASSLRRMRTEAFF. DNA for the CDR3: TGTGCCAGCAGCCTCAGACGGATGAGGACTGAAGCTTTCTTT. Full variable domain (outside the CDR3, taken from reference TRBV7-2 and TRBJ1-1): GAGVSQSPSNKVTEKGKDVELRCDPISGHTALYWYRQSLGQGLEFLIYFQGNSAPDKSGLPSDRFSAERTGGSVSTLTIQRTQQEDSAVYLCASSLRRMRTEAFFGQGTRLTVV.

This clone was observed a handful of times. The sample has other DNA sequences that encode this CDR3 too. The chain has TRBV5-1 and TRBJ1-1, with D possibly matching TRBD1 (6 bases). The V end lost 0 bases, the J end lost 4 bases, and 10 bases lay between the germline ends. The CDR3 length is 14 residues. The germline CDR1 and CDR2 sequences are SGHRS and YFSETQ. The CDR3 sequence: CASSLAQGGTEAFF. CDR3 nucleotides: TGCGCCAGCAGCTTGGCACAGGGTGGCACTGAAGCTTTCTTT.

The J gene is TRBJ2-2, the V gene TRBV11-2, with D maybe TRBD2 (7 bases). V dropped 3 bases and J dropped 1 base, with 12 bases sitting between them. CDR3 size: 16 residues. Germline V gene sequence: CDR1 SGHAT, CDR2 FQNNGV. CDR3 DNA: TGTGCCAGCAGCTTGGGGGCGGGGGTGAACACCGGGGAGCTGTTTTTT. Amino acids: CASSLGAGVNTGELFF.

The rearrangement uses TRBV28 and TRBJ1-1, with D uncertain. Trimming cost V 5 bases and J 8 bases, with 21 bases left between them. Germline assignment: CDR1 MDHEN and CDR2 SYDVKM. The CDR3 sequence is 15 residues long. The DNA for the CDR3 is TGTGCCAGCAGTCCCTCGGTTAGATCGATCGTCGAAGCTTTCTTT. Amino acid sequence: CASSPSVRSIVEAFF.

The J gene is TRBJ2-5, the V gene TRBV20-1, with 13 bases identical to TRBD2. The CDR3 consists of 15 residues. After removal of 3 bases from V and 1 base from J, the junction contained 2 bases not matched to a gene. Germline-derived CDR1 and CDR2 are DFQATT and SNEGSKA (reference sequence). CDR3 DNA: TGCAGTGCTAGTGGGACTAGCGGGGTCCAAGAGACCCAGTACTTC. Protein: CSASGTSGVQETQYF.

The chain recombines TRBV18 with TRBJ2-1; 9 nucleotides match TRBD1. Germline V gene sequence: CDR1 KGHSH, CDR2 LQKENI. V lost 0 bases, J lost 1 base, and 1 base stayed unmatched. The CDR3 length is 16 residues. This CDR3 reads CASSPPGTGSYNEQFF. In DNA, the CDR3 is TGTGCCAGCTCACCACCCGGGACAGGGTCCTACAATGAGCAGTTCTTC.

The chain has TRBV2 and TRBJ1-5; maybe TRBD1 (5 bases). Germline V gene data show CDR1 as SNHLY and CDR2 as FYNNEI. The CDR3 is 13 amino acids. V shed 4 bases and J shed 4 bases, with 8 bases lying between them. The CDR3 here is CASSGGGNQPQHF. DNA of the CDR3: TGTGCCAGCAGTGGGGGGGGAAATCAGCCCCAGCATTTT.

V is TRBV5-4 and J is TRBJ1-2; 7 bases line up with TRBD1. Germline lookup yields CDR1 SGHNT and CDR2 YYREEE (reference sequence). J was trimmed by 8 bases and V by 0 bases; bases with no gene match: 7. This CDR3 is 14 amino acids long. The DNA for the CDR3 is TGTGCCAGCAGCTTGGCCTTGCAGGGGGGAGGCTACACCTTC. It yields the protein CASSLALQGGGYTF.

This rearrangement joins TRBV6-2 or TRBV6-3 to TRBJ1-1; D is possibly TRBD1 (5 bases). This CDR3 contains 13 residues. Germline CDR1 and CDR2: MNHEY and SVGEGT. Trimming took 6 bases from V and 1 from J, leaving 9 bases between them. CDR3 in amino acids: CASSLQANTEAFF. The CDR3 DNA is TGTGCCAGCAGCCTACAGGCGAACACTGAAGCTTTCTTT.

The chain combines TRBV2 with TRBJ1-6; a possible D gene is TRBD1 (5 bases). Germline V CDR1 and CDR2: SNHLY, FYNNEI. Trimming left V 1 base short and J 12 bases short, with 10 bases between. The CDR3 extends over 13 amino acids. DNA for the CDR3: TGTGCCAGCAGTGAAGTTCAGGGTTTACCCCTCCACTTT. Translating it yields CASSEVQGLPLHF.

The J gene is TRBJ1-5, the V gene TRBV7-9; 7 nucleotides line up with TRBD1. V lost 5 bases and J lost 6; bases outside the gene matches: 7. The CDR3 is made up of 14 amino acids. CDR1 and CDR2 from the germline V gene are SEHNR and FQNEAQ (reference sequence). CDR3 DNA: TGTGCCAGCAGCGAGGGGGCAGGGTTTCAGCCCCAGCATTTT. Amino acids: CASSEGAGFQPQHF.

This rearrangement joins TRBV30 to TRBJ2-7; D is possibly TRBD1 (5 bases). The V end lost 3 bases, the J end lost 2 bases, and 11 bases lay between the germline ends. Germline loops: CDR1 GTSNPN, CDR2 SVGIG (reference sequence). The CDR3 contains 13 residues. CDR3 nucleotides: TGTGCCTGGAGCGAAGACAGTCCCTACGAGCAGTACTTC. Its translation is CAWSEDSPYEQYF.

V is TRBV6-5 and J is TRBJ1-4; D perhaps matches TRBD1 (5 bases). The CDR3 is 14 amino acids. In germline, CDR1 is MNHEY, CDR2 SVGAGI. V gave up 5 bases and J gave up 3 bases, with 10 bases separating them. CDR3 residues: CASSRGEANEKLFF. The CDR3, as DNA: TGTGCCAGCAGTCGGGGGGAAGCTAATGAAAAACTGTTTTTT.

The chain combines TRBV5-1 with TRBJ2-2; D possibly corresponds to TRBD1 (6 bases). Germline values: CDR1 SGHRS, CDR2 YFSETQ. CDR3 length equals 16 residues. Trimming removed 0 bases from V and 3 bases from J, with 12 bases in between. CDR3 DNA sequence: TGCGCCAGCAGCTTGGGTTCGACAGGAGACACCGGGGAGCTGTTTTTT. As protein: CASSLGSTGDTGELFF.

The CDR3 DNA is TGTGCCAGCAGCTCCGCTTCTAAGAACACAGATACGCAGTATTTT. It is translated as CASSSASKNTDTQYF. J is TRBJ2-3 and V is TRBV11-1; D is unclear. In germline, CDR1 is SGHAT, CDR2 FQDESV (reference sequence). The CDR3 is 15 residues long. V lost 4 bases and J 2 bases, leaving 13 bases between the germline ends.

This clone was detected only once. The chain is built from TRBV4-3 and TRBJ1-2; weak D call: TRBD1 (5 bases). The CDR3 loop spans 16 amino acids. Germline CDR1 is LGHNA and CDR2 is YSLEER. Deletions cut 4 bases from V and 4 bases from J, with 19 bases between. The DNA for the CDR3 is TGCGCCAGCAGCCGGATCCAGACAGTTCGGCCCTATGGCTACACCTTC. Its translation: CASSRIQTVRPYGYTF.

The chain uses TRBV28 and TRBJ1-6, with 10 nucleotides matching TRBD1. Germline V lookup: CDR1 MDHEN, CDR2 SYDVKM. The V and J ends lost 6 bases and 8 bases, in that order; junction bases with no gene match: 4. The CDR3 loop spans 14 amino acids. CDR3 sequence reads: CASRWDRGDSPLHF. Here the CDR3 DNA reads TGTGCCAGCAGATGGGACAGGGGTGATTCACCCCTCCACTTT. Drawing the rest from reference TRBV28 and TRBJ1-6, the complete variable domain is DVKVTQSSRYLVKRTGEKVFLECVQDMDHENMFWYRQDPGLGLRLIYFSYDVKMKEKGDIPEGYSVSREKKERFSLILESASTNQTSMYLCASRWDRGDSPLHFGNGTRLTVT.

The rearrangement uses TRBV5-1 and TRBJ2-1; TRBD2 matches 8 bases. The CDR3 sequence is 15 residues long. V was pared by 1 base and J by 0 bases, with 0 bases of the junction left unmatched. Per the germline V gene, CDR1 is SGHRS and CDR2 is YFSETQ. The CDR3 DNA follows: TGCGCCAGCAGCTTGAGCGGGGGCTCCTACAATGAGCAGTTCTTC. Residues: CASSLSGGSYNEQFF.

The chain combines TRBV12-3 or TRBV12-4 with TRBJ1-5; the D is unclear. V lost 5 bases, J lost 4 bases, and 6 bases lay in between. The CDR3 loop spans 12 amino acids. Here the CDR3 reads CASSLTNQPQHF. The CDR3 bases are TGTGCCAGCAGTCTAACTAATCAGCCCCAGCATTTT.

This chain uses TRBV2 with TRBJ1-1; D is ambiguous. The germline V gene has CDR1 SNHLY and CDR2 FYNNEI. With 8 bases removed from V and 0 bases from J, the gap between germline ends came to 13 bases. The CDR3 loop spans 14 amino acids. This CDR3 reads CASERGSMNTEAFF. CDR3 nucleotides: TGTGCCAGCGAGCGCGGGAGTATGAACACTGAAGCTTTCTTT.

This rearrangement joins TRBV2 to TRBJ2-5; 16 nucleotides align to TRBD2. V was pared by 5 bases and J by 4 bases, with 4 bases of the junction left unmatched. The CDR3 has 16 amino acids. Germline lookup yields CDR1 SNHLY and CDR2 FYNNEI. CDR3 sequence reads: CASSRGLAGGLETQYF. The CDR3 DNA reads TGTGCCAGCAGTCGGGGACTAGCGGGAGGGTTAGAGACCCAGTACTTC.

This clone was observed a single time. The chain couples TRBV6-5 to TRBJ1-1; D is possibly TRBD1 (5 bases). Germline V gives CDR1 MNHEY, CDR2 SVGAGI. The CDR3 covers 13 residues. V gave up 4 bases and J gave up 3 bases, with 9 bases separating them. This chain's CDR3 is CASSSRQHTEAFF. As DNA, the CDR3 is TGTGCCAGCAGTTCCCGACAGCACACTGAAGCTTTCTTT.